A selection of T cell receptor beta chains follows, all from one sample in a study of blood T cell repertoires in COVID-19. Only in-frame clones appear in the TCRdb table, and some are missing; sequencing was by immunoSEQ multiplex PCR. The data show some 390,000 clones, more than 80% seen once. The sample consisted of PBMCs or T cells enriched from blood (not recorded which). These receptors originate from a man between 25 and 39 years old who had recovered from COVID-19. The CDR3 runs from the conserved cysteine through the conserved F or W. D genes are given only for firm matches. Clone size is shown for a subset of rows, as once, few, many or a class of expanded clone.

size,D,J,V,CDR3,DNA
NA,NA,TRBJ1-3,TRBV7-9,CASSLAGISGNTIYF,TGTGCCAGCAGCTTAGCCGGGATCTCTGGAAACACCATATATTTT
NA,NA,TRBJ1-5,TRBV7-2,CASSISGRPQHF,TGTGCCAGCAGCATATCAGGTCGGCCCCAGCATTTT
NA,NA,TRBJ2-2,TRBV3-1/TRBV3-2,CASTGTGELFF,TGTGCCTCGACTGGCACCGGGGAGCTGTTTTTT
once,NA,TRBJ2-7,TRBV4-2,CASSQVARGPYEQYF,TGTGCCAGCAGCCAAGTGGCGCGGGGGCCCTACGAGCAGTACTTC
NA,TRBD2,TRBJ2-7,TRBV18,CASSPGLLTVWEQYF,TGTGCCAGCTCCCCGGGACTACTAACGGTGTGGGAGCAGTACTTC
NA,TRBD1,TRBJ1-3,TRBV18,CASLPYLDRTGSGNTIYF,TGTGCCAGCTTACCCTACCTGGACAGGACAGGCTCTGGAAACACCATATATTTT
NA,TRBD1,TRBJ2-1,TRBV28,CASSPGQAHNEQFF,TGTGCCAGCAGCCCGGGACAGGCTCACAATGAGCAGTTCTTC
NA,NA,TRBJ2-3,TRBV3-1/TRBV3-2,CASSQGHLSTDTQYF,TGTGCCAGCAGCCAAGGACACCTTAGCACAGATACGCAGTATTTT
few,TRBD1,TRBJ2-2,TRBV7-9,CASSSQGAMAGELFF,TGTGCCAGCAGCTCTCAGGGGGCGATGGCCGGGGAGCTGTTTTTT
NA,TRBD2,TRBJ2-7,TRBV6-2/TRBV6-3,CASSLLAGDYEQYF,TGTGCCAGCAGTCTCCTAGCGGGAGACTACGAGCAGTACTTC
NA,NA,TRBJ1-1,TRBV19,CASGESVPPTEAFF,TGTGCCAGTGGGGAGTCCGTCCCCCCCACTGAAGCTTTCTTT
NA,NA,TRBJ2-3,TRBV5-4,CASGELRTDTQYF,TGTGCCAGTGGGGAGTTACGCACAGATACGCAGTATTTT
NA,TRBD2,TRBJ2-7,TRBV11-2,CASSLVGGLAGSYEQYF,TGTGCCAGCAGCTTAGTAGGGGGACTAGCGGGCTCCTACGAGCAGTACTTC
NA,TRBD2,TRBJ2-7,TRBV23-1,CASSQSGPSGSYEQYF,TGCGCCAGCAGTCAATCGGGACCTAGCGGCTCCTACGAGCAGTACTTC
NA,TRBD2,TRBJ2-1,TRBV27,CASRGTSGYNEQFF,TGTGCCAGCCGTGGGACTAGCGGATACAATGAGCAGTTCTTC
NA,NA,TRBJ2-2,TRBV27,CASSTRDWHTGELFF,TGTGCCAGCAGTACCCGGGACTGGCACACCGGGGAGCTGTTTTTT
NA,NA,TRBJ2-7,TRBV5-1,CASSLGTFYEQYF,TGCGCCAGCAGCTTAGGGACATTCTACGAGCAGTACTTC
NA,TRBD1,TRBJ1-3,TRBV30,CAGQGVSGNTIYF,TGTGCCGGACAGGGAGTATCTGGAAACACCATATATTTT
NA,NA,TRBJ2-2,TRBV15,CATSRDPGTGELFF,TGTGCCACCAGCAGAGATCCGGGTACCGGGGAGCTGTTTTTT
NA,TRBD1,TRBJ1-1,TRBV28,CASRSDRVITEAFF,TGTGCCAGCAGGTCGGACAGGGTCATCACTGAAGCTTTCTTT
NA,NA,TRBJ2-7,TRBV12-3/TRBV12-4,CASSGGFAYEQYF,TGTGCCAGCAGCGGGGGTTTCGCCTACGAGCAGTACTTC
NA,NA,TRBJ1-1,TRBV3-1/TRBV3-2,CASSQDNRGTEAFF,TGTGCCAGCAGCCAAGATAATCGGGGCACTGAAGCTTTCTTT
NA,NA,TRBJ1-6,TRBV18,CASSPAEEGSSPLHF,TGTGCCAGCTCACCGGCGGAGGAAGGGAGTTCACCCCTCCACTTT
NA,NA,TRBJ2-2,TRBV6-2/TRBV6-3,CASSYSSMNTGELFF,TGTGCCAGCAGTTACTCGAGCATGAACACCGGGGAGCTGTTTTTT
NA,NA,TRBJ1-2,TRBV20-1,CSVNRDGYTF,TGCAGTGTTAATCGGGATGGCTACACCTTC
NA,NA,TRBJ1-2,TRBV25-1,CASSESGTPLSYGYTF,TGTGCCAGCAGTGAATCCGGGACTCCTCTGAGCTATGGCTACACCTTC
NA,NA,TRBJ2-1,TRBV5-4,CASSLDGGSSYNEQFF,TGTGCCAGCAGCTTGGACGGGGGAAGCTCCTACAATGAGCAGTTCTTC
once,NA,TRBJ2-2,TRBV13,CASSVRAGELFF,TGTGCCAGCAGCGTCCGGGCCGGGGAGCTGTTTTTT
NA,NA,TRBJ2-7,TRBV2,CASSQVAVRGFAYEQYF,TGTGCCAGCAGTCAAGTAGCGGTCCGGGGCTTCGCCTACGAGCAGTACTTC
once,TRBD2,TRBJ2-1,TRBV6-5,CASSRLAGYPTVF,TGTGCCAGCAGTAGGCTAGCGGGATACCCGACGGTCTTC
few,NA,TRBJ1-2,TRBV30,CAWTGNLYGYRFGYTF,TGTGCCTGGACAGGGAATTTGTACGGCTACAGGTTCGGCTACACCTTC
NA,NA,TRBJ2-2,TRBV2,CARTTTVGNTGELFF,TGTGCCAGGACGACGACAGTGGGGAACACCGGGGAGCTGTTTTTT
NA,NA,TRBJ1-5,TRBV19,CASQDIRLIGNQPQHF,TGTGCCAGTCAGGACATACGACTTATAGGCAATCAGCCCCAGCATTTT
NA,TRBD1,TRBJ2-7,TRBV28,CASTSGTALYEQYF,TGTGCCAGCACCTCCGGGACAGCCCTTTACGAGCAGTACTTC
NA,TRBD1,TRBJ2-6,TRBV27,CASSLWWAGQGAQGANVLTF,TGTGCCAGCAGTTTATGGTGGGCAGGACAGGGGGCGCAAGGGGCCAACGTCCTGACTTTC
NA,NA,TRBJ2-1,TRBV19,CASSIRVGEQFF,TGTGCCAGTAGTATTCGGGTGGGTGAGCAGTTCTTC
NA,TRBD1,TRBJ1-6,TRBV19,CASTATGGQSPLHF,TGTGCCAGTACCGCGACAGGGGGTCAGTCACCCCTCCACTTT
NA,TRBD1,TRBJ2-7,TRBV3-1/TRBV3-2,CASSQGPGQGYEQYF,TGTGCCAGCAGCCAAGGGCCGGGACAGGGGTACGAGCAGTACTTC
NA,TRBD2,TRBJ2-1,TRBV6-5,CASSYTGLGFDEQFF,TGTGCCAGCAGTTACACGGGACTAGGCTTTGATGAGCAGTTCTTC
NA,NA,TRBJ2-5,TRBV5-4,CASSLGGHVQETQYF,TGTGCCAGCAGCTTGGGGGGACATGTGCAAGAGACCCAGTACTTC
NA,NA,TRBJ2-3,TRBV7-3,CASSLTSQGTDTQYF,TGTGCCAGCAGCTTAACGTCTCAGGGTACAGATACGCAGTATTTT
NA,TRBD1,TRBJ1-1,TRBV5-3,CARRRSPQGAQPAFF,TGTGCCAGAAGAAGAAGCCCACAGGGGGCCCAACCAGCTTTCTTT
NA,TRBD1,TRBJ2-5,TRBV10-2,CASSIRQGGETQYF,TGCGCCAGCAGTATTAGACAGGGGGGAGAGACCCAGTACTTC
NA,NA,TRBJ2-3,TRBV24-1,CATSDRRDAVAQYF,TGTGCCACCAGTGATCGGCGGGACGCAGTGGCGCAGTATTTT
NA,NA,TRBJ1-4,TRBV21-1,CASSKGVAGTRGEKLFF,TGTGCCAGCAGCAAAGGGGTCGCCGGGACTAGAGGCGAAAAACTGTTTTTT
NA,NA,TRBJ1-2,TRBV6-5,CASSYEGLYGYTF,TGTGCCAGCAGTTATGAGGGCCTCTATGGCTACACCTTC
NA,TRBD1,TRBJ2-1,TRBV5-5,CASSPSPGTGGYNEQFF,TGTGCCAGCAGCCCGAGCCCCGGGACAGGGGGCTACAATGAGCAGTTCTTC
NA,NA,TRBJ2-7,TRBV2,CASSELPGRKEQYF,TGTGCCAGCAGCGAATTACCTGGGAGGAAGGAGCAGTACTTC
NA,NA,TRBJ1-2,TRBV19,CASTDRTYGYTF,TGTGCCAGTACCGACAGGACCTATGGCTACACCTTC
NA,NA,TRBJ1-5,TRBV5-6,CASSPGFNQPQHF,TGTGCCAGCAGCCCCGGGTTCAATCAGCCCCAGCATTTT
NA,NA,TRBJ2-7,TRBV24-1,CATRSIALYEQYF,TGTGCCACCAGAAGTATAGCGCTCTACGAGCAGTACTTC
once,NA,TRBJ2-2,TRBV24-1,CATSEVSRGTGELFF,TGTGCCACCAGTGAGGTCAGCCGAGGCACCGGGGAGCTGTTTTTT